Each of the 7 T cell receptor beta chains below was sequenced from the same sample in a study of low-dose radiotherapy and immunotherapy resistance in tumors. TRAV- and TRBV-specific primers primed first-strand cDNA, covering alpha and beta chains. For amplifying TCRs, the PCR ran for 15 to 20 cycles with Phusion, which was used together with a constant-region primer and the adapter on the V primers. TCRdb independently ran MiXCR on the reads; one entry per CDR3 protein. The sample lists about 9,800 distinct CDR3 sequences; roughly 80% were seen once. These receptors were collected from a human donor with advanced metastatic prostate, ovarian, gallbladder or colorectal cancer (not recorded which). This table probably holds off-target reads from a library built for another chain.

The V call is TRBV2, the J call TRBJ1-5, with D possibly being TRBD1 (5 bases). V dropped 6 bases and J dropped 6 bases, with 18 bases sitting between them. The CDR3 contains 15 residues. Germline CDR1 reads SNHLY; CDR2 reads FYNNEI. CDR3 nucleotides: TGTGCCAGCAGCGCCGGGACGGCCCCGGTTCAGCCCCAGCATTTT. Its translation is CASSAGTAPVQPQHF.

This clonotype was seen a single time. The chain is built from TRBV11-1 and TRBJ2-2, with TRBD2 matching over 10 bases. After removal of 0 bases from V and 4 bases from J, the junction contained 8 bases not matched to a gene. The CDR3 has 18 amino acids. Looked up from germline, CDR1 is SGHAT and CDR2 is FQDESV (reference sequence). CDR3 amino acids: CASSLAKREGRGTGELFF. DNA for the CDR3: TGTGCCAGCAGCTTAGCAAAGCGGGAGGGCCGCGGCACCGGGGAGCTGTTTTTT.

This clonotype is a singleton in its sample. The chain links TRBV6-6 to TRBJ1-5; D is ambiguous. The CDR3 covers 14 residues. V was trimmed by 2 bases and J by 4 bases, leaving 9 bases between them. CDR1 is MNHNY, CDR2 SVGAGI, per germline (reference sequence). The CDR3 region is CASSYVSQNQPQHF. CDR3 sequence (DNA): TGTGCCAGCAGTTACGTTTCCCAAAATCAGCCCCAGCATTTT.

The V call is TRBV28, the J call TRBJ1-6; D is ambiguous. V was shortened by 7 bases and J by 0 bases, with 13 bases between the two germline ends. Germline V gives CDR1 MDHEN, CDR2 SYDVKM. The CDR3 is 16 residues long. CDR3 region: CASTRSLGSYNSPLHF. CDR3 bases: TGTGCCAGCACCCGCAGTTTGGGCTCCTATAATTCACCCCTCCACTTT.

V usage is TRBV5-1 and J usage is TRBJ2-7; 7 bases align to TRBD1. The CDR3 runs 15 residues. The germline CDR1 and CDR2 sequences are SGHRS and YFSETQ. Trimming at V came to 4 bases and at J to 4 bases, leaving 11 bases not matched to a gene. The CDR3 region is CASSVKGDSLYEQYF. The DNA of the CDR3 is TGCGCCAGCAGCGTGAAAGGGGACAGCCTTTACGAGCAGTACTTC.

CDR3: CSVFSQGNEQFF. CDR3 sequence (DNA): TGCAGCGTTTTCTCGCAGGGAAATGAGCAGTTCTTC. The V and J genes are TRBV29-1 and TRBJ2-1; the D gene is possibly TRBD1 (5 bases). This CDR3 comprises 12 residues. The ends were cut back, 5 bases at V and 7 bases at J, with 12 bases in the middle. The germline V gene encodes CDR1 SQVTM and CDR2 ANQGSEA.

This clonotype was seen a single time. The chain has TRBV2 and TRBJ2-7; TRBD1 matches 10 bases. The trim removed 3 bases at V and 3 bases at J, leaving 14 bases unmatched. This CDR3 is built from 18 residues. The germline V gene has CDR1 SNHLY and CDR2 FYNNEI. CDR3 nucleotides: TGTGCCAGCAGTGATGGGACAGGGGATTGGGCACGCGACTACGAGCAGTACTTC. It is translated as CASSDGTGDWARDYEQYF.